This T cell receptor (beta chain) was profiled in a study of T cell changes during pregnancy in multiple sclerosis. The protocol was immunoSEQ multiplex PCR, while the TCRdb copy is restricted to in-frame clones and leaves out a portion. The profile shows 30,000 or so clones, nearly 90% of them singletons. The germline gives CDR1 MNHNS, CDR2 SASEGT. This CDR3 has 15 amino acids. The junction had 7 bases not matched to a gene; V was cut back by 2 bases and J by 6 bases. This TCR derives from a female donor with multiple sclerosis, enrolled in a pregnancy study. The V call is TRBV6-1, the J call TRBJ1-5, with 7 bases that match TRBD1. Sequencing used CD8+ T cells from peripheral blood mononuclear cells, obtained in the second trimester of pregnancy. The chain's CDR3 is CASSERQGRGQPQHF. The CDR3 DNA follows: TGTGCCAGCAGTGAAAGACAGGGTCGCGGTCAGCCCCAGCATTTT.